The T cell receptor beta chain under discussion was sequenced for a study of blood T cell repertoires in COVID-19. Study-wide context: The United States, Italy and Spain provided the acute and convalescent COVID-19 samples. From T cells, B-cell-depleted T cells, or PBMCs came the material, which was cDNA or gDNA.

Between the trimmed V and J ends, which lost 0 bases and 10 bases, there was a span of 15 bases. Germline assignment: CDR1 LGHDT and CDR2 YNNKEL (reference sequence). This CDR3 region has 15 residues. How the authors handled the data: Scientists estimated how many nucleated cells there were by amplifying reference gene primers. The repertoire was sequenced with immunoSEQ multiplex PCR; TCRdb's copy has only in-frame clones and lacks some. The D gene and trimming were derived from the DNA, and the V and J assignments and clone size from that table. The sample lists about 170,000 clones; roughly 80% were seen once. Seattle patients were enrolled during active infection and followed longitudinally.

The chain joins TRBV3-1 (or the pseudogene TRBV3-2) to TRBJ1-4; possible D gene TRBD1, 5 bases. The clonotype originates from a woman at least 80 years old with COVID-19, enrolled during active disease. Sequencing was carried out using peripheral blood. The CDR3 loop reads CASSQDLGRGGKLFF. CDR3 DNA sequence: TGTGCCAGCAGCCAAGATCTGGGAAGGGGTGGAAAACTGTTTTTT.